This T cell receptor (beta chain) comes out of a study of T-cell reconstitution after alpha-beta-depleted transplantation in children. The TCRbeta library incorporated unique molecular identifiers. Each CDR3 protein gets one entry after TCRdb re-called the PCR reads with MiXCR. The sample has about 600,000 distinct CDR3 sequences; roughly a tenth are singletons. With 5 bases removed from V and 9 bases from J, the gap between germline ends came to 8 bases. The V gene's germline CDR1 is DFQATT and CDR2 SNEGSKA (reference sequence). The CDR3 contains 10 residues. This TCR derives from a human donor who donated a stem cell graft to a child with acute myeloid leukemia. The rearrangement uses TRBV20-1 and TRBJ2-1; D is undetermined. The sequenced sample was PBMCs from the stem cell graft donor, obtained from the stem cell graft. The CDR3 loop reads CSAARPEQFF. As DNA, the CDR3 is TGCAGTGCTGCCCGTCCTGAGCAGTTCTTC.